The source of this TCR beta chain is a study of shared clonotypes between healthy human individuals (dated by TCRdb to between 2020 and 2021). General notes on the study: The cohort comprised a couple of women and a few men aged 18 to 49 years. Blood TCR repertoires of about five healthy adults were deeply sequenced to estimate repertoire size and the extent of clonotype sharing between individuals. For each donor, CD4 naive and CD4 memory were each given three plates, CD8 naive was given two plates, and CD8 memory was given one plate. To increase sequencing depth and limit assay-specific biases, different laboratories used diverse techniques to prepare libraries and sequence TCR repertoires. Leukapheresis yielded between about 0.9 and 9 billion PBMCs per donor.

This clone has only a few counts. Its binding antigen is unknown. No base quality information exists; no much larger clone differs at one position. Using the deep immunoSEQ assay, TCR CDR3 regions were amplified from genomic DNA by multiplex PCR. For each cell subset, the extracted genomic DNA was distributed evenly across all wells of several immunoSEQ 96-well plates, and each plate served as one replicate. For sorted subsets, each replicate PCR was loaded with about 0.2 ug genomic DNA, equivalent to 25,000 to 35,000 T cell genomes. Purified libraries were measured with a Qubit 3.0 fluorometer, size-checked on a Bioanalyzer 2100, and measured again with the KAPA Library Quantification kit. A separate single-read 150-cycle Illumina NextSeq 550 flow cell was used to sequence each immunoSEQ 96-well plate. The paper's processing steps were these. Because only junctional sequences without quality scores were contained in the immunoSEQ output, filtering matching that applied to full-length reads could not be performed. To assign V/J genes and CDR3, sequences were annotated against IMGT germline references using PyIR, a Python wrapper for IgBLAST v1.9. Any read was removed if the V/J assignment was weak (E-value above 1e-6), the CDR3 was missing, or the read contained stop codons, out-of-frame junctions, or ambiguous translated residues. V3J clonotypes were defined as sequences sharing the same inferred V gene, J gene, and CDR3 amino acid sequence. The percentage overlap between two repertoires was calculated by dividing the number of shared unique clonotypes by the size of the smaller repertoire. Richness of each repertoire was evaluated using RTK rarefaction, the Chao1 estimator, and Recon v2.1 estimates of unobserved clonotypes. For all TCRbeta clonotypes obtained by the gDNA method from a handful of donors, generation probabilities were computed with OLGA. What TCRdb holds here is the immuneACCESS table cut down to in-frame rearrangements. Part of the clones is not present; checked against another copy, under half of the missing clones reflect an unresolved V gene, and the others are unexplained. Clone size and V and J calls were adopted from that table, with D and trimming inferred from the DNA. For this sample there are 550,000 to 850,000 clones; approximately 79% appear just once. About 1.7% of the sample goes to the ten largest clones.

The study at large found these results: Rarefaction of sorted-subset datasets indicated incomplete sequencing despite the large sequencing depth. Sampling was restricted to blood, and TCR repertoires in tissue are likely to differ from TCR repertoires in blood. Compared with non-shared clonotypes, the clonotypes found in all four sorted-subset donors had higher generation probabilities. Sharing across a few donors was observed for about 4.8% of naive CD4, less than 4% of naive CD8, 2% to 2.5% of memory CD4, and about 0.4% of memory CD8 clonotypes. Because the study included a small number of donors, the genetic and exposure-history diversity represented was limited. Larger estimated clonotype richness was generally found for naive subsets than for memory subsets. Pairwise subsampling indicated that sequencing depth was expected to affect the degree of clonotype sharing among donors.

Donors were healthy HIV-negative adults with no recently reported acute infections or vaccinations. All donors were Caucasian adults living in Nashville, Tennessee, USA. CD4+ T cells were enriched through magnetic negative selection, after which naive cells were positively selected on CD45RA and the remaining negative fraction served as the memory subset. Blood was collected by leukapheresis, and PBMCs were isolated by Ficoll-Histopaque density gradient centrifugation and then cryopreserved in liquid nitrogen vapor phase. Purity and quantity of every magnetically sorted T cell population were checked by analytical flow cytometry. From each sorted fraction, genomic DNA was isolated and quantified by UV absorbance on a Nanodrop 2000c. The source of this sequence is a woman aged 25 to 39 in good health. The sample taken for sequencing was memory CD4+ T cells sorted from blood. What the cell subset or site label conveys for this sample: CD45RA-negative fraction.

The nucleotide sequence is given as TGCGCCAGCAGCTTGGTTCGCCAGGGAGAAAACATTCAGTACTTC. This sequence encodes CASSLVRQGENIQYF. The rearrangement combines TRBV5-1 with TRBJ2-4, with the D call perhaps TRBD1 or TRBD2, each one matching 5 bases. The germline V gene specifies SGHRS as CDR1 and YFSETQ as CDR2. From cysteine to phenylalanine, the CDR3 is 15 amino acids long. Just the 45-base CDR3 DNA is kept, in frame starting at base 1. V is cut by 0 bases and J by 5 bases, and the space between the germline ends is 12 bases.